A single sample gave rise to the 11 T cell receptor beta chains below, sequenced in a study of beta chain features in type 1 diabetes. General study findings and limits: All four CD4+ subsets of Type 1 diabetes patients contained TCRB CDR3s that were moderately but significantly shorter.

No antigens are known for them. Expressed TCRB transcripts were sequenced because the isolated RNA had all been reverse transcribed beforehand. Sequencing was performed with immunoSEQ multiplex PCR; in TCRdb, only in-frame clones are kept and a portion is missing. The sample lists over 90,000 clones; roughly 28% were seen once. The sequenced sample was central memory CD4+ T cells from blood. The receptors stem from a woman between 18 and 29 years old with type 1 diabetes.

The chain is built from TRBV28 and TRBJ2-1; D is unresolved. This CDR3 is built from 14 residues. CDR1 is MDHEN and CDR2 is SYDVKM in the germline V gene. V lost 5 bases and J lost 5, with 13 bases in between. The CDR3 nucleotides read TGTGCCAGCAGTGCCTCAAATGGCCACAATGAGCAGTTCTTC. As protein: CASSASNGHNEQFF. Looking up the rest from reference TRBV28 and TRBJ2-1 gives the full variable domain: DVKVTQSSRYLVKRTGEKVFLECVQDMDHENMFWYRQDPGLGLRLIYFSYDVKMKEKGDIPEGYSVSREKKERFSLILESASTNQTSMYLCASSASNGHNEQFFGPGTRLTVL.

This chain connects TRBV28 to TRBJ1-2; D gene unclear. The CDR3 totals 16 residues. The V gene's germline CDR1 is MDHEN and CDR2 SYDVKM. Trimming took off 6 bases at V and 1 base at J, with 18 bases between the two ends. CDR3 protein: CASRLPIGRGNYGYTF. In nucleotides, the CDR3 is TGTGCCAGCAGACTTCCCATAGGACGGGGTAACTATGGCTACACCTTC.

The chain employs TRBV2 and TRBJ1-2; 8 bases fit TRBD1. CDR1 is SNHLY, CDR2 FYNNEI, per germline. Trimming at V came to 7 bases and at J to 7 bases, leaving 8 bases not matched to a gene. The CDR3 runs 13 residues. CDR3 amino acids: CASTDVDRGGYTF. DNA of the CDR3: TGTGCCAGCACGGACGTCGACAGGGGTGGCTACACCTTC.

This sequence joins TRBV19 and TRBJ1-1; TRBD1 is a possible D gene (5 bases). Germline CDR1 LNHDA, CDR2 SQIVND (reference sequence). The germline V and J ends were trimmed by 4 bases and 3 bases, with 6 bases remaining between them. The CDR3 is 12 residues long. CDR3 residues: CASSNRYTEAFF. As DNA, the CDR3 is TGTGCCAGTAGTAACAGGTACACTGAAGCTTTCTTT.

V and J are TRBV19 and TRBJ1-5; 7 bases are shared with TRBD1. Losses at the gene ends were 6 bases for V and 4 bases for J; bases not matched to a gene: 3. This CDR3 comprises 13 residues. CDR1 is LNHDA and CDR2 is SQIVND in the germline V gene (reference sequence). Here the CDR3 DNA reads TGTGCCAGTAGAGGACAGGAAAATCAGCCCCAGCATTTT. Translated, it gives CASRGQENQPQHF. The full variable domain, in which reference TRBV19 and TRBJ1-5 provide the parts outside the CDR3, is DGGITQSPKYLFRKEGQNVTLSCEQNLNHDAMYWYRQDPGQGLRLIYYSQIVNDFQKGDIAEGYSVSREKKESFPLTVTSAQKNPTAFYLCASRGQENQPQHFGDGTRLSIL.

There are a few counts of this clone. The V and J genes are TRBV6-6 and TRBJ2-7; 9 positions match TRBD1. In germline, CDR1 is MNHNY, CDR2 SVGAGI (reference sequence). With V trimmed by 9 bases and J by 6 bases, 9 bases remained unmatched. This CDR3 spans 13 amino acids. CDR3 region: CASSTGTGSEQYF. CDR3 DNA sequence: TGTGCCAGTTCAACCGGGACAGGGTCCGAGCAGTACTTC.

The sample holds a few counts of this clone. This chain connects TRBV11-2 to TRBJ2-2; TRBD2 matches 8 bases. Per germline, CDR1 SGHAT and CDR2 FQNNGV. This CDR3 spans 16 amino acids. V lost 1 base and J lost 4; bases outside the gene matches: 5. CDR3 sequence reads: CASSLAGGPGTGELFF. The CDR3 nucleotides read TGTGCCAGCAGCTTAGCGGGAGGGCCGGGCACCGGGGAGCTGTTTTTT.

This clone has a handful of counts. This chain uses TRBV5-5 with TRBJ1-1, with 8 bases aligning to TRBD1. The CDR3 length is 13 residues. With V trimmed by 5 bases and J by 3 bases, 3 bases remained unmatched. Germline V gene data show CDR1 as SGHKS and CDR2 as YYEKEE (reference sequence). Here the CDR3 reads CASSPDRDTEAFF. DNA for the CDR3: TGTGCCAGCAGTCCGGACAGGGACACTGAAGCTTTCTTT.

In this sample, this clone turned up a few times. This chain connects TRBV19 to TRBJ1-2; no firm D call. Germline V gene data show CDR1 as LNHDA and CDR2 as SQIVND (reference sequence). This CDR3 is built from 15 residues. V was trimmed by 6 bases and J by 4 bases, leaving 18 bases between them. CDR3 in DNA: TGTGCCAGTAGCACTAATGGCGATGGAGGCTATGGCTACACCTTC. Amino acid sequence: CASSTNGDGGYGYTF.

This chain connects TRBV4-2 to TRBJ2-1; TRBD2 matches at 14 bases. The CDR3 spans 23 residues. Germline trimming cut 4 bases from V and 0 bases from J; bases unmatched to any gene: 20. CDR1 is LGHNA and CDR2 is YNFKEQ in the germline V gene. CDR3: CASSRWGLAGEVSGWSSYNEQFF. The DNA for the CDR3 is TGTGCCAGCAGCCGTTGGGGACTAGCGGGAGAGGTTAGCGGTTGGAGCTCCTACAATGAGCAGTTCTTC.

A few counts support this clone. V gene TRBV19 combines with J gene TRBJ2-1, with D tentatively TRBD1 (5 bases). V dropped 4 bases and J dropped 6 bases, with 10 bases sitting between them. Germline CDR1 LNHDA, CDR2 SQIVND (reference sequence). The CDR3 loop spans 13 amino acids. The CDR3 sequence: CASSRGPTNEQFF. As DNA, the CDR3 is TGTGCCAGTAGTAGGGGCCCGACCAATGAGCAGTTCTTC. The full variable domain, with the rest looked up from reference TRBV19 and TRBJ2-1, is DGGITQSPKYLFRKEGQNVTLSCEQNLNHDAMYWYRQDPGQGLRLIYYSQIVNDFQKGDIAEGYSVSREKKESFPLTVTSAQKNPTAFYLCASSRGPTNEQFFGPGTRLTVL.